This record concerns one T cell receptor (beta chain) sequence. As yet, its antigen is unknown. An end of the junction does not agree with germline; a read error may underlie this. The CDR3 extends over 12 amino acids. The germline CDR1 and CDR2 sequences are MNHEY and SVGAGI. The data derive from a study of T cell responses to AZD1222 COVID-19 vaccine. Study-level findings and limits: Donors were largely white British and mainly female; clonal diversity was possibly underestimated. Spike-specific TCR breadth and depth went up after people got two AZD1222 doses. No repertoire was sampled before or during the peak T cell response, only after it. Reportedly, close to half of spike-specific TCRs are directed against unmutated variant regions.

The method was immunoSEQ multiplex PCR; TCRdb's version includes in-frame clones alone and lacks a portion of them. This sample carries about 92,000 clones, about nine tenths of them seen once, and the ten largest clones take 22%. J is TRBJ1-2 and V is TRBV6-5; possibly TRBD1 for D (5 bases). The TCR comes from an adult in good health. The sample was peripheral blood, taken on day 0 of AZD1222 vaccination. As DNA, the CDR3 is TGTGCCAGCAGTTACTCGGGGCAGGCCCCAGCCTTC. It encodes CASSYSGQAPAF.